This T cell receptor (beta chain) came from a study of T cell responses to AZD1222 COVID-19 vaccine. Across the whole study: Pooled samples include second doses given at about 4 or 12 weeks. Study observations and caveats: Samples come after the peak T cell response, not at day 14. Possibly, clonal diversity was underestimated; donors were largely white British and included more females.

The repertoire was sequenced with immunoSEQ multiplex PCR; TCRdb's copy has only in-frame clones and lacks some. Of some 140,000 clones in the sample, around 90% were seen once. As for this clone: Its antigen remains unidentified.

V was shortened by 1 base and J by 8 bases, with 14 bases between the two germline ends. The CDR3 loop spans 14 amino acids. The germline CDR1 and CDR2 sequences are MNHNS and SASEGT. The receptor was derived from an adult in good health. This rearrangement joins TRBV6-1 to TRBJ1-2; D is unclear. Sample: peripheral blood, taken on day 0 of AZD1222 vaccination. In DNA form, the CDR3 reads TGTGCCAGCAGTGAAGGGGGATTCCCGGTGGGCTACACCTTC. It codes for CASSEGGFPVGYTF.